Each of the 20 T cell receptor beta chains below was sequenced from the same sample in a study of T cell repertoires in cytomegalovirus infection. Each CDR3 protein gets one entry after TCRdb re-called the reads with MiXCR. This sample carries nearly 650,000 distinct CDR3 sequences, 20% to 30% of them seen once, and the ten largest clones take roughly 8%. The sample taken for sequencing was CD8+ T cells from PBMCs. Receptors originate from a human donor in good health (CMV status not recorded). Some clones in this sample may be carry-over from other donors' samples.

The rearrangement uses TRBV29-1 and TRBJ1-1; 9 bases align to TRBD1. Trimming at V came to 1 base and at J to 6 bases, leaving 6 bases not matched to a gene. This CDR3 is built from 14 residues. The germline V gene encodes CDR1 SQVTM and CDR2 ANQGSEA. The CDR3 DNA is TGCAGCGTTGAAGGGGAACAGGGGGCTTCTGAAGCTTTCTTT. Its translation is CSVEGEQGASEAFF.

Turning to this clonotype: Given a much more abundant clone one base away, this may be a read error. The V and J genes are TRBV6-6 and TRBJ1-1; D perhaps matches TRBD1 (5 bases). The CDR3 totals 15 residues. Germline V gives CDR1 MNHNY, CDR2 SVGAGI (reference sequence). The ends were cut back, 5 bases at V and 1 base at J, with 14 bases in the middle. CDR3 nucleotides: TGTGCCAGCAGTCCAAAACAGGAGACGAACACTGAAGCTTTCTTT. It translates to CASSPKQETNTEAFF.

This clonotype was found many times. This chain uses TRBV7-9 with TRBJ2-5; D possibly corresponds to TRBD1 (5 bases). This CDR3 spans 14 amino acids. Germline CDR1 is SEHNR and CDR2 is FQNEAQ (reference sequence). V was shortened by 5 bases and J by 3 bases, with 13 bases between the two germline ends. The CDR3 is CASSPRTSEETQYF. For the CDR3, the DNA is TGTGCCAGCAGCCCCCGGACATCGGAAGAGACCCAGTACTTC. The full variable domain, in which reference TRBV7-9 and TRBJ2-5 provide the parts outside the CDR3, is DTGVSQNPRHKITKRGQNVTFRCDPISEHNRLYWYRQTLGQGPEFLTYFQNEAQLEKSRLLSDRFSAERPKGSFSTLEIQRTEQGDSAMYLCASSPRTSEETQYFGPGTRLLVL.

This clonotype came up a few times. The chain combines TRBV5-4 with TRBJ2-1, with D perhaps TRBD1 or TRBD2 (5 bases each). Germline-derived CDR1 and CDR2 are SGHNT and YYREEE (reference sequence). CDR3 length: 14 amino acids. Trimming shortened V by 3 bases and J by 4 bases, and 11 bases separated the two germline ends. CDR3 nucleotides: TGTGCCAGCAGCTCCCGGGACCAGTACAATGAGCAGTTCTTC. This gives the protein CASSSRDQYNEQFF. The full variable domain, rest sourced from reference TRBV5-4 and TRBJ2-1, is ETGVTQSPTHLIKTRGQQVTLRCSSQSGHNTVSWYQQALGQGPQFIFQYYREEENGRGNFPPRFSGLQFPNYSSELNVNALELDDSALYLCASSSRDQYNEQFFGPGTRLTVL.

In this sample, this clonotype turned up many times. CDR3 sequence: CASSPPSSGNTIYF. CDR3 coding DNA: TGTGCCAGCAGCCCACCTAGCTCTGGAAACACCATATATTTT. V and J are TRBV12-3 or TRBV12-4 and TRBJ1-3; D is unclear. With 6 bases removed from V and 0 bases from J, the gap between germline ends came to 9 bases. The CDR3 consists of 14 residues.

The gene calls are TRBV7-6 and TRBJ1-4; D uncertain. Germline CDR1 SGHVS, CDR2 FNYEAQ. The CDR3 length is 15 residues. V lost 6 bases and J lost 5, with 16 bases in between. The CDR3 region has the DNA TGTGCCAGCAGTCCGCCCCACCGAGGGAATGAAAAACTGTTTTTT. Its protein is CASSPPHRGNEKLFF.

The CDR3 DNA reads TGTGCCAGCAGTGTTCTAGCGGGGGCCGCGAACACCGGGGAGCTGTTTTTT. This gives the protein CASSVLAGAANTGELFF. This chain joins TRBV2 and TRBJ2-2; 10 nucleotides line up with TRBD2. Germline V gene sequence: CDR1 SNHLY, CDR2 FYNNEI. This CDR3 comprises 17 residues. V shed 4 bases, J shed 0 bases, and the junction held 5 bases outside the gene matches.

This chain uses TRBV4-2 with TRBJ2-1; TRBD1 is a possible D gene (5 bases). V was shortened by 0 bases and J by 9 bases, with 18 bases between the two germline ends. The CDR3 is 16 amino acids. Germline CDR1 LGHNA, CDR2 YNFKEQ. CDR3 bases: TGTGCCAGCAGCCAAGAAACAGGTGCCCTAGACGGTGAGCAGTTCTTC. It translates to CASSQETGALDGEQFF.

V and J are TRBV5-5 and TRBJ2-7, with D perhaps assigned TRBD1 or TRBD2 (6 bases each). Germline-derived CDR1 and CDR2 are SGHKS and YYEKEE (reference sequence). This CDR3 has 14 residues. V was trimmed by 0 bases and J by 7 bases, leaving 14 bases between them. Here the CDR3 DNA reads TGTGCCAGCAGCTTGGATCGCGGGACACCAGAGCAGTACGTC. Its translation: CASSLDRGTPEQYV.

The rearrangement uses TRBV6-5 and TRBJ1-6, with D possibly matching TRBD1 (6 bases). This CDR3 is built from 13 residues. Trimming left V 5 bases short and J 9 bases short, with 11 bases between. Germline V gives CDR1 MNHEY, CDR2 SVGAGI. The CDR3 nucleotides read TGTGCCAGCAGTACGACAGGAATTTCACCCCTCCACTTT. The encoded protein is CASSTTGISPLHF.

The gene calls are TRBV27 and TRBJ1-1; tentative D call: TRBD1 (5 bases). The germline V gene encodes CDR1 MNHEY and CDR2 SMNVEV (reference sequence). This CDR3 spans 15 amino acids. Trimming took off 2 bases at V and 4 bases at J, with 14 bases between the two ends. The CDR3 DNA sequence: TGTGCCAGCAGTTTACTCCTCGGGGGAACCACTGAAGCTTTCTTT. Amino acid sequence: CASSLLLGGTTEAFF.

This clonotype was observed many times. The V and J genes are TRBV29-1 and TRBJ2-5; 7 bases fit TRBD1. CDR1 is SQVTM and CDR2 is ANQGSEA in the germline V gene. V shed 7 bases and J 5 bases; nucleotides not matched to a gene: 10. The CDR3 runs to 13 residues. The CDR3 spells CSAEEGGLETQYF. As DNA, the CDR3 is TGCAGCGCCGAGGAAGGGGGCCTTGAGACCCAGTACTTC.

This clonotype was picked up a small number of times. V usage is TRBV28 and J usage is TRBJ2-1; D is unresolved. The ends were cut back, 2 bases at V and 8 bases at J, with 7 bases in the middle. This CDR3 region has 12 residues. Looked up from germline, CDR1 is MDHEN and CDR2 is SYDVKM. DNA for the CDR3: TGTGCCAGCAGTTTAAGGGTCGATGAGCAGTTCTTC. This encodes CASSLRVDEQFF.

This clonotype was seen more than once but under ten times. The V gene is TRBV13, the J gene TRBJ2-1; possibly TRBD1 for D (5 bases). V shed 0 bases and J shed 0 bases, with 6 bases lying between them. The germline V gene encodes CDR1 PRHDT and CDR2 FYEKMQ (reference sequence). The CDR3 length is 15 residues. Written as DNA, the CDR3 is TGTGCCAGCAGCTTAGGGGACACCTCCTACAATGAGCAGTTCTTC. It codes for CASSLGDTSYNEQFF.

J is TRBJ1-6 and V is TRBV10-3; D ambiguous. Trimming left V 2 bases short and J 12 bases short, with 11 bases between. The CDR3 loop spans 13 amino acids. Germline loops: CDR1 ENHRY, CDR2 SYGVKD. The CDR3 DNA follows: TGTGCCATCAGTGAGATGGAGGAGGTACCCCTCCACTTT. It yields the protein CAISEMEEVPLHF.

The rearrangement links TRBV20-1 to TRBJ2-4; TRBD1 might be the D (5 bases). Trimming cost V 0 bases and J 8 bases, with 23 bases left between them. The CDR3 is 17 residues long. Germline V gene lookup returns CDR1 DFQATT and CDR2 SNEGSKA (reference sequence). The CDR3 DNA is TGCAGTGCTAGAGATTACAAGGACATATCCCCTGGGGACATTCAGTACTTC. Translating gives CSARDYKDISPGDIQYF.

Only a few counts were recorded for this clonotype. The CDR3 DNA follows: TGCGCCAGCAGCTTCCATCAGAACACCGGGGAGCTGTTTTTT. This translates into CASSFHQNTGELFF. The chain carries TRBV4-1 and TRBJ2-2, with unresolved D. This CDR3 has 14 amino acids. Germline values: CDR1 MGHRA, CDR2 YSYEKL. V lost 5 bases and J 1 base, leaving 8 bases between the germline ends.

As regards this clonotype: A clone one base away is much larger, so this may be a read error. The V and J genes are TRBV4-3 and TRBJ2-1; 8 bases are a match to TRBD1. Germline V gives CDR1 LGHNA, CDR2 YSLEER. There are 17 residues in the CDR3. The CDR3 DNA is TGCGCCAACAGCCAGACATTCTCCAGGGGGCCCTACAATGAGCAGTTCTTC. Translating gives CANSQTFSRGPYNEQFF.

CDR3 loop: CSVRLLYTGNTIYF. Here the CDR3 DNA reads TGCAGCGTTAGACTGCTTTACACTGGAAACACCATATATTTT. The chain has TRBV29-1 and TRBJ1-3, with unresolved D. Per germline, CDR1 SQVTM and CDR2 ANQGSEA. Trimming left V 5 bases short and J 2 bases short, with 13 bases between. The CDR3 loop spans 14 amino acids.

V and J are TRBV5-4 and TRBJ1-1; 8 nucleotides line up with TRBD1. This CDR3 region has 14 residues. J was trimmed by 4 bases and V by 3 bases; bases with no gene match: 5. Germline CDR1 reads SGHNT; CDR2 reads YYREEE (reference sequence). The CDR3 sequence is CASSSTGDGTEAFF. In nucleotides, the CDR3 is TGTGCCAGCAGCTCGACAGGGGACGGCACTGAAGCTTTCTTT.